Listed here are 10 T cell receptor beta chains from one sample, sequenced in a study of cytomegalovirus exposure and HLA in healthy donors. The PCR contained 60 Vbeta and 13 Jbeta primers. Assay used: immunoSEQ multiplex PCR; TCRdb lists only in-frame clones, some missing. The data hold some 120,000 clones, with 80% to 85% observed a single time. Material for sequencing was PBMCs. The receptors stem from a human donor in good health.

V is TRBV19 and J is TRBJ2-3; 9 positions match TRBD2. The CDR3 covers 16 residues. The V gene end was trimmed by 1 base and the J gene end by 3 bases; junction bases not matched to a gene: 5. In germline, CDR1 is LNHDA, CDR2 SQIVND (reference sequence). The CDR3 sequence is CASSIALAGITDTQYF. The CDR3 bases are TGTGCCAGTAGTATAGCCCTAGCGGGGATAACAGATACGCAGTATTTT.

The gene calls are TRBV9 and TRBJ2-3; D not certain. CDR3 length: 13 amino acids. The V gene lost 6 bases and the J gene lost 6 bases, with 14 bases spanning the gap. The germline gives CDR1 SGDLS, CDR2 YYNGEE. The CDR3 DNA is TGTGCCAGCAACAACCCCTCATGGGATACGCAGTATTTT. This sequence encodes CASNNPSWDTQYF.

J is TRBJ2-1 and V is TRBV6-1; D is uncertain. The germline gives CDR1 MNHNS, CDR2 SASEGT. CDR3 length: 13 amino acids. The V gene lost 0 bases and the J gene lost 3 bases, with 3 bases spanning the gap. Here the CDR3 DNA reads TGTGCCAGCAGTGAAGCTATCTACAATGAGCAGTTCTTC. It encodes CASSEAIYNEQFF.

This sequence joins TRBV9 and TRBJ1-2; a possible D gene is TRBD1 (5 bases). Germline CDR1 and CDR2: SGDLS and YYNGEE. The CDR3 totals 14 residues. The V gene lost 4 bases and the J gene lost 4 bases, with 14 bases spanning the gap. Written as DNA, the CDR3 is TGTGCCAGCAGCTCGCCGGGACTTTCCTATGGCTACACCTTC. It encodes CASSSPGLSYGYTF.

The rearrangement uses TRBV7-2 and TRBJ2-7; tentatively, D is TRBD2 (6 bases). CDR3 length: 16 residues. V shed 1 base and J shed 4 bases, with 17 bases lying between them. Germline V gene data show CDR1 as SGHTA and CDR2 as FQGNSA. The chain's CDR3 is CASSLVVGTGEYEQYF. CDR3 coding DNA: TGTGCCAGCAGCTTAGTGGTTGGGACGGGGGAATACGAGCAGTACTTC. The variable domain in full, with the rest retrieved from reference TRBV7-2 and TRBJ2-7, is GAGVSQSPSNKVTEKGKDVELRCDPISGHTALYWYRQSLGQGLEFLIYFQGNSAPDKSGLPSDRFSAERTGGSVSTLTIQRTQQEDSAVYLCASSLVVGTGEYEQYFGPGTRLTVT.

The J gene is TRBJ1-1, the V gene TRBV2; no definite D call. Between the trimmed V and J ends, which lost 7 bases and 5 bases, there was a span of 11 bases. The CDR3 totals 12 residues. The germline CDR1 and CDR2 sequences are SNHLY and FYNNEI. The CDR3 region has the DNA TGTGCCAGCATTTCCGAGACAACTGAAGCTTTCTTT. Translation: CASISETTEAFF.

The rearrangement uses TRBV10-3 and TRBJ2-7, with 11 bases lining up with TRBD2. Germline assignment: CDR1 ENHRY and CDR2 SYGVKD. The CDR3 consists of 18 residues. The junction had 8 bases not matched to a gene; V was cut back by 0 bases and J by 1 base. In DNA, the CDR3 is TGTGCCATCAGTGAGTCGATGGGACTAGCGGAGAATTCCTACGAGCAGTACTTC. Translating it yields CAISESMGLAENSYEQYF.

About this clone: Other DNA sequences in the same sample also yield this CDR3. The chain recombines TRBV6-1 with TRBJ1-5; possibly TRBD1 for D (6 bases). CDR1 is MNHNS and CDR2 is SASEGT in the germline V gene. CDR3 length equals 13 residues. Trimming shortened V by 7 bases and J by 5 bases, and 12 bases separated the two germline ends. CDR3 sequence (DNA): TGTGCCAGCACTAAGGGGGGGGATCAGCCCCAGCATTTT. Amino acids: CASTKGGDQPQHF.

CDR3 in amino acids: CASSFDLTGVVKNEQFF. The CDR3 DNA is TGTGCCAGTAGTTTCGACCTCACAGGGGTGGTCAAGAATGAGCAGTTCTTC. The chain uses TRBV19 and TRBJ2-1, with 7 bases fitting TRBD1. The CDR3 sequence is 17 residues long. The V gene end was trimmed by 5 bases and the J gene end by 7 bases; junction bases not matched to a gene: 17. The germline V gene encodes CDR1 LNHDA and CDR2 SQIVND (reference sequence). The whole variable domain, filled in from reference TRBV19 and TRBJ2-1, reads DGGITQSPKYLFRKEGQNVTLSCEQNLNHDAMYWYRQDPGQGLRLIYYSQIVNDFQKGDIAEGYSVSREKKESFPLTVTSAQKNPTAFYLCASSFDLTGVVKNEQFFGPGTRLTVL.

The CDR3 bases are TGTGCCAGCAGACGCGCCGGGACTAGCGTACACGAGCAGTACTTC. Its protein is CASRRAGTSVHEQYF. V is TRBV2 and J is TRBJ2-5, with 10 bases matching TRBD2. The J call may be wrong; the DNA end is better matched by TRBJ2-7. In germline, CDR1 is SNHLY, CDR2 FYNNEI. The CDR3 consists of 15 residues.